This TCR beta chain was recorded in a study of cytomegalovirus exposure and HLA in healthy donors. Use of 60 Vbeta and 13 Jbeta primers characterized the PCR. Measured with immunoSEQ multiplex PCR; TCRdb has only the in-frame clones, and not every one. The sample records under 200,000 clones, around 75% being singletons. Germline values: CDR1 SNHLY, CDR2 FYNNEI. CDR3 length: 14 residues. Findings of the study overall: With DRB1 most and HLA-C fewest, TCR association rates differed between HLA loci in a later analysis.

To note about this clone: The antigen is not known. The junction departs from germline at one end; a sequencing error may be responsible.

The chain couples TRBV2 to TRBJ2-7; possibly TRBD2 for D (5 bases). The clonotype originates from a female donor in good health and CMV-seronegative. Material for sequencing was PBMCs. CDR3 in DNA: TGTGCCAGCTGTGACTTCACTAGCTCCTACGAGCAGTACTTC. Translation gives CASCDFTSSYEQYF.